This TCR beta chain was sequenced for a study of blood T cells in healthy people across ages. Study-level findings and limits: With donor CMV status unknown, expanded clonotype changes were possibly confounded.

Through a sample-barcoded 5' primer and a J-beta primer mix, a second PCR was run for about 6 to 11 cycles. TCRdb called the 5' RACE reads again in MiXCR, with one record for every CDR3 protein. The sample yields more than 800,000 distinct CDR3 sequences, 25% to 35% seen once. A note on this clonotype: Its antigen is as yet unknown.

Drawing of peripheral blood yielded 7.5 to 10 milliliters from each donor. The amount of total RNA extracted per sample was at least 5.5 micrograms. CDR3 length: 13 amino acids. Trimming took 7 bases from V and 5 from J, leaving 14 bases between them. Germline V gives CDR1 MNHEY, CDR2 SVGAGI. Sample: blood. The chain combines TRBV6-5 with TRBJ1-1, with D hard to call. The clonotype originates from a woman aged 80 or over in good health. CDR3 sequence: CASTPPGGTEAFF. The CDR3 bases are TGTGCCAGCACTCCCCCCGGAGGGACTGAAGCTTTCTTT.